The T cell receptor beta chain described here comes from a study of blood T cell repertoires in COVID-19. In this sample, this clone turned up once. Germline values: CDR1 SGHDT, CDR2 YYEEEE. CDR3 length: 11 residues. With 0 bases removed from V and 16 bases from J, the gap between germline ends came to 11 bases. Sequencing was performed with immunoSEQ multiplex PCR; in TCRdb, only in-frame clones are kept and a portion is missing. The sample lists about 490,000 clones; over 75% were seen once. Input material: peripheral blood. The chain combines TRBV5-6 with TRBJ1-3, with TRBD1 as a possible D gene (6 bases). This receptor was taken from a human donor in a cohort sampled during active COVID-19. The DNA of the CDR3 is TGTGCCAGCAGCTTGGGGGGGCCGGCCTATTTT. Protein: CASSLGGPAYF.